A selection of T cell receptor beta chains follows, all from one sample in a study of cytomegalovirus exposure and HLA in healthy donors. Measured with immunoSEQ multiplex PCR; TCRdb has only the in-frame clones, and not every one. The table has more than 55,000 clones, roughly 74% seen once; the top ten hold 11%. The sequencing sample was made of PBMCs. The receptors stem from a woman between 55 and 75 years old in good health and CMV-seropositive. Each CDR3 is given with its conserved first and last residue. Each record gives: J gene, D gene, V gene, clone size, CDR3 DNA, CDR3 protein. D genes are given only for firm matches. Not all rows give a size; the values are once, few, many and, for expanded clones, a class.

TRBJ2-7 | TRBD1 | TRBV29-1 | . | TGCAGCGTTGAAGGTCGACAGGGCTTATCCTACGAGCAGTACTTC | CSVEGRQGLSYEQYF
TRBJ2-5 | TRBD1 | TRBV5-1 | . | TGCGCCAGCAGCCGGACAGGGGACGGTGGAGAGACCCAGTACTTC | CASSRTGDGGETQYF
TRBJ1-1 | . | TRBV6-6 | . | TGTGCCAGCAGCCCCTACTTTGAAGCTTTCTTT | CASSPYFEAFF
TRBJ2-1 | . | TRBV6-6 | . | TGTGCCAGCAGTTACGATCGGGTTCTTTACAATGAGCAGTTCTTC | CASSYDRVLYNEQFF
TRBJ2-1 | TRBD2 | TRBV19 | . | TGTGCCAGTAGTACGCGGACTAGCGGGGGGCCGTACAATGAGCAGTTCTTC | CASSTRTSGGPYNEQFF
TRBJ2-5 | . | TRBV5-1 | . | TGCGCCAGCAGCGGCGGGACTTTACAAGAGACCCAGTACTTC | CASSGGTLQETQYF
TRBJ2-7 | . | TRBV21-1 | . | TGTGCCAGCAGCAAAGCTCGCGCGGGGCCTACCTACGAGCAGTACTTC | CASSKARAGPTYEQYF
TRBJ2-7 | . | TRBV18 | once | TGTGCCAGCTCTCCCTTGGGGCTAGGAGAGCAGTACTTC | CASSPLGLGEQYF
TRBJ2-2 | TRBD1 | TRBV29-1 | . | TGCAGCGGCCAGGGACAGGGAGACACCGGGGAGCTGTTTTTT | CSGQGQGDTGELFF
TRBJ2-1 | TRBD2 | TRBV9 | . | TGTGCCAGCAGCGTAACTAGCGGGGGGCACAATGAGCAGTTCTTC | CASSVTSGGHNEQFF
TRBJ2-5 | . | TRBV6-6 | few | TGTGCCAGCACTTCGAGACAGGCCCAGTACTTC | CASTSRQAQYF
TRBJ1-2 | TRBD1 | TRBV14 | . | TGTGCCAGCAGCTCCGGGACAGGGGCGCATGGCTACACCTTC | CASSSGTGAHGYTF
TRBJ2-5 | . | TRBV30 | once | TGTGCCTGGAGTACCCTAGCGAGTAGTGAGACCCAGTACTTC | CAWSTLASSETQYF
TRBJ1-1 | TRBD1 | TRBV7-9 | . | TGTGCCAGCAGCAAGGGACAGGGGAACACTGAAGCTTTCTTT | CASSKGQGNTEAFF
TRBJ1-5 | . | TRBV30 | . | TGTGCCTGGAGTTCCCTCAATCAGCCCCAGCATTTT | CAWSSLNQPQHF
TRBJ2-7 | TRBD1 | TRBV6-1 | . | TGTGCCAGCAGTACGGACAGGGGGCTGCACGAGCAGTACTTC | CASSTDRGLHEQYF
TRBJ1-1 | . | TRBV18 | . | TGTGCCAGCTCACGAGAGGCAGGGGAAGTCACTGAAGCTTTCTTT | CASSREAGEVTEAFF
TRBJ1-2 | TRBD1 | TRBV6-5 | few | TGTGCCAGCGAGGGGACAGTCGATGGCTACACCTTC | CASEGTVDGYTF
TRBJ2-5 | . | TRBV5-4 | . | TGTGCCAGCACCCCGGATCAGAGGGAGACCCAGTACTTC | CASTPDQRETQYF
TRBJ1-6 | . | TRBV6-1 | few | TGTGCCAGCAGTGACGGGGGACTTTCACCCCTCCACTTT | CASSDGGLSPLHF
TRBJ2-7 | . | TRBV6-1 | . | TGTGCCAGCAGAGGTGGCAGGCGCGAGCAGTACTTC | CASRGGRREQYF
TRBJ1-1 | . | TRBV28 | . | TGTGCCAGCAGCCAGGGAAATGAAGCTTTCTTT | CASSQGNEAFF
TRBJ1-5 | . | TRBV19 | . | TGTGCCAGTAGACCCGACAGTTATAGCAATCAGCCCCAGCATTTT | CASRPDSYSNQPQHF
TRBJ1-3 | . | TRBV19 | . | TGTGCCAGTAGTATCGGGATTGGAAACACCATATATTTT | CASSIGIGNTIYF
TRBJ1-2 | TRBD1 | TRBV5-1 | . | TGCGCCAGCAGCAATGACAGGGAAAGCTATGGCTACACCTTC | CASSNDRESYGYTF
TRBJ2-1 | . | TRBV6-5 | . | TGTGCCAGCAGTTACTCGATCGGTCTCAATGAGCAGTTCTTC | CASSYSIGLNEQFF
TRBJ2-5 | . | TRBV30 | . | TGTGCCTGGAGTCGGCTAGTTCGAGAGACCCAGTACTTC | CAWSRLVRETQYF
TRBJ1-4 | . | TRBV7-6 | . | TGTGCCAGCAGCTGGACAGAGAATGAAAAACTGTTTTTT | CASSWTENEKLFF
TRBJ2-7 | TRBD2 | TRBV5-1 | . | TGCGCCAGCAGCTTGCTAGCGGGAGACGCCTACGAGCAGTACTTC | CASSLLAGDAYEQYF
TRBJ1-2 | TRBD1 | TRBV19 | once | TGTGCCAGTAGTCTCGCCGGGACAGGAGGCTATGGCTACACCTTC | CASSLAGTGGYGYTF
TRBJ1-1 | . | TRBV19 | . | TGTGCCAGTAGTATCTCTCAGGGGAGGGCTGAAGCTTTCTTT | CASSISQGRAEAFF
TRBJ2-5 | TRBD2 | TRBV13 | . | TGTGCCAGCAGCTTAGCTCCGGGAGGAACCCAGTACTTC | CASSLAPGGTQYF
TRBJ1-2 | TRBD1 | TRBV5-1 | . | TGCGCCAGCAGCCCCGGGACAGTCTATGGCTACACCTTC | CASSPGTVYGYTF
TRBJ2-7 | . | TRBV28 | . | TGTGCCAGCATGGGGGGGCGCGAGCAGTACTTC | CASMGGREQYF
TRBJ2-7 | . | TRBV28 | . | TGTGCCAGCAGTTTCGCGAATTACGAGCAGTACTTC | CASSFANYEQYF
TRBJ2-1 | . | TRBV5-6 | . | TGTGCCAGCAGCTTGATGGGGACTCACCCTTATGAGCAGTTCTTC | CASSLMGTHPYEQFF
TRBJ2-2 | . | TRBV9 | . | TGTGCCAGCAGCGTAGTGGCGGGTGCGAACACCGGGGAGCTGTTTTTT | CASSVVAGANTGELFF
TRBJ1-1 | TRBD1 | TRBV5-4 | few | TGTGCCAGCACCTGGGACAGCAAGAACACTGAAGCTTTCTTT | CASTWDSKNTEAFF
TRBJ1-2 | . | TRBV7-9 | . | TGTGCCAGCAGCGCGGCGGGAGCGGCTCCTGGCTACACCTTC | CASSAAGAAPGYTF
TRBJ1-2 | . | TRBV19 | . | TGTGCCAGTAGCCCCTCGGTCACTAACTATGGCTACACCTTC | CASSPSVTNYGYTF
TRBJ1-6 | . | TRBV7-9 | once | TGTGCCAGCAGCTTTCTTGGGACATCCAATTCACCCCTCCACTTT | CASSFLGTSNSPLHF
TRBJ2-7 | TRBD2 | TRBV9 | . | TGTGCCAGCAGCGTAGACTTTAGCGGGACCTACGAGCAGTACTTC | CASSVDFSGTYEQYF
TRBJ2-5 | TRBD2 | TRBV18 | . | TGTGCCAGCTCAGCGGGACTAGCGGGGTCAGGGACCCAGTACTTC | CASSAGLAGSGTQYF
TRBJ2-5 | . | TRBV20-1 | . | TGCAGTCCAGTATTCACAGAGACCCAGTACTTC | CSPVFTETQYF
TRBJ2-2 | TRBD2 | TRBV4-1 | . | TGCGCCAGCAGCCAAGCGATCGCGAGGACTAGATACACCGGGGAGCTGTTTTTT | CASSQAIARTRYTGELFF
TRBJ2-5 | . | TRBV2 | once | TGTGCCAGCCGACAGACGGTAGAGACCCAGTACTTC | CASRQTVETQYF
TRBJ2-3 | TRBD2 | TRBV5-1 | . | TGCGCCAGCAGCTTCACTAGCGGGGGAGATACGCAGTATTTT | CASSFTSGGDTQYF
TRBJ1-5 | TRBD1 | TRBV18 | . | TGTGCCAGCTCAGTGACAGGGGGCGATCAGCCCCAGCATTTT | CASSVTGGDQPQHF
TRBJ1-2 | TRBD1 | TRBV19 | once | TGTGCCAGTAGTCCGGGACAGTACTATGGCTACACCTTC | CASSPGQYYGYTF
TRBJ2-1 | . | TRBV10-3 | . | TGTGCCGCATCCCGTACTTACAATGAGCAGTTCTTC | CAASRTYNEQFF
TRBJ2-3 | TRBD2 | TRBV10-2 | . | TGCGCCAGCAGTCAGACTAGCGTTCCTAGCACAGATACGCAGTATTTT | CASSQTSVPSTDTQYF